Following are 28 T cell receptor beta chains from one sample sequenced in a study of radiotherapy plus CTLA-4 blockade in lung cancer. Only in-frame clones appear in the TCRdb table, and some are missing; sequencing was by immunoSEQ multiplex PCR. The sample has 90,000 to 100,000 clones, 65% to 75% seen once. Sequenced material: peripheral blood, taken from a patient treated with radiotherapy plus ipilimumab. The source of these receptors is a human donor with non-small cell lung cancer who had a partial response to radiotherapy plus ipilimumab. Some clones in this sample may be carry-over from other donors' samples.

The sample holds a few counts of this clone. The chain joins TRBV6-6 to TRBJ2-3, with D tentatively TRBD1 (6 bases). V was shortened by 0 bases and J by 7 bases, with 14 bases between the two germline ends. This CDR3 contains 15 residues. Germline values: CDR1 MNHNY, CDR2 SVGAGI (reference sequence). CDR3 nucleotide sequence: TGTGCCAGCAGTTACTCGATAGGGGGTTTATATACGCAGTATTTT. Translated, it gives CASSYSIGGLYTQYF.

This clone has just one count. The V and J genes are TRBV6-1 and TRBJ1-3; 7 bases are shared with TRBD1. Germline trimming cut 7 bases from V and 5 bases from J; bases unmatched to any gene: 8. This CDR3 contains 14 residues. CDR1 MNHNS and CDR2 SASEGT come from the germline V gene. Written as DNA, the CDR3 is TGTGCCAGCATTGGTTCACAGGGGAGAAACACCATATATTTT. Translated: CASIGSQGRNTIYF.

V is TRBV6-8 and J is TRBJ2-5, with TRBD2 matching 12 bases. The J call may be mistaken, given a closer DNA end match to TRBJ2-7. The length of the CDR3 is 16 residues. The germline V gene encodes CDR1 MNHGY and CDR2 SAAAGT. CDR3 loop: CASSCGLAGHSYEQYF. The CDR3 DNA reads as TGTGCCAGCAGTTGTGGACTAGCGGGGCACTCCTACGAGCAGTACTTC.

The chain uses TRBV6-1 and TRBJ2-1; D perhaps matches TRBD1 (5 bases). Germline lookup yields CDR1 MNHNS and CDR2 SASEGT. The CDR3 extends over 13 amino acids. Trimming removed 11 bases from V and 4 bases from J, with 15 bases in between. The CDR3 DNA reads TGTGCCGGAAGGACACCTCCATACAATGAGCAGTTCTTC. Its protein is CAGRTPPYNEQFF.

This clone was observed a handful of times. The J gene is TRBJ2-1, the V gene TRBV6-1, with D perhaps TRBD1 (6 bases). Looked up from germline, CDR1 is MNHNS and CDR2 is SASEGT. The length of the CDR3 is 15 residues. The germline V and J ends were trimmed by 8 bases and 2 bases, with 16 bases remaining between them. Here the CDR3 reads CASRPTGTPYNEQFF. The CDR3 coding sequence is TGTGCCAGCCGACCGACAGGCACACCCTACAATGAGCAGTTCTTC.

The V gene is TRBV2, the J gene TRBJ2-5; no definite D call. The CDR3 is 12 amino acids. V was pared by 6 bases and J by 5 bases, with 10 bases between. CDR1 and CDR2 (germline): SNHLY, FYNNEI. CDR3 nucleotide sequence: TGTGCCAGCAGGGTATCCGGGGAGACCCAGTACTTC. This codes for CASRVSGETQYF.

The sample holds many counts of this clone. CDR3 sequence reads: CASSYGTSFEQYF. DNA for the CDR3: TGTGCCAGCAGTTACGGGACTAGCTTCGAGCAGTACTTC. The gene calls are TRBV6-5 and TRBJ2-7, with TRBD2 identical over 9 bases. Germline V CDR1 and CDR2: MNHEY, SVGAGI. The length of the CDR3 is 13 residues. Germline trimming cut 2 bases from V and 6 bases from J; bases unmatched to any gene: 2.

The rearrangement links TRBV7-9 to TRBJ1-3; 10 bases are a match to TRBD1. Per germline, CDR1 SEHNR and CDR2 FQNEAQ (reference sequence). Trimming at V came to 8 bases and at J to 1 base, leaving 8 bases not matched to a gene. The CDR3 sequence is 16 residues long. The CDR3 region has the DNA TGTGCCAGCCAGAGGGACAGGGGAGGATCTGGAAACACCATATATTTT. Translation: CASQRDRGGSGNTIYF.

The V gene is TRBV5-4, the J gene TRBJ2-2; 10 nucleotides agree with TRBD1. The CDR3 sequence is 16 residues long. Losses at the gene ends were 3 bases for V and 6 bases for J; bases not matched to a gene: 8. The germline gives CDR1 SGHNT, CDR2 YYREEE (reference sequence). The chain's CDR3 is CASSSLQGQGAGELFF. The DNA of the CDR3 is TGTGCCAGCAGCTCACTCCAAGGACAGGGGGCCGGGGAGCTGTTTTTT.

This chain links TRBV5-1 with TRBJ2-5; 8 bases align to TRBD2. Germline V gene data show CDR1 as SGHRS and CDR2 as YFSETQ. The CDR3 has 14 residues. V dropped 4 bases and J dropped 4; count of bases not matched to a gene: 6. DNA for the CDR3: TGCGCCAGCAGCGCACGACTAGCGCGAGAGACCCAGTACTTC. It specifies CASSARLARETQYF.

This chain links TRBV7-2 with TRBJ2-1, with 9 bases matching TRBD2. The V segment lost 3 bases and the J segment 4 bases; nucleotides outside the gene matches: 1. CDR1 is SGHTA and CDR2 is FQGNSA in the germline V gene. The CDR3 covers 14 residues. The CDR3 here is CASSLAGGYNEQFF. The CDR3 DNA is TGTGCCAGCAGCTTGGCGGGGGGGTACAATGAGCAGTTCTTC.

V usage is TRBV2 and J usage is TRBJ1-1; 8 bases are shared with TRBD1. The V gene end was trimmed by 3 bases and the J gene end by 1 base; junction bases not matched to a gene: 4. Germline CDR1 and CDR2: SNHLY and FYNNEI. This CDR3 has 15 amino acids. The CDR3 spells CASSDQGARNTEAFF. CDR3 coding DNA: TGTGCCAGCAGTGACCAGGGGGCTCGGAACACTGAAGCTTTCTTT. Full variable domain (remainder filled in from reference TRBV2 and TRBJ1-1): EPEVTQTPSHQVTQMGQEVILRCVPISNHLYFYWYRQILGQKVEFLVSFYNNEISEKSEIFDDQFSVERPDGSNFTLKIRSTKLEDSAMYFCASSDQGARNTEAFFGQGTRLTVV.

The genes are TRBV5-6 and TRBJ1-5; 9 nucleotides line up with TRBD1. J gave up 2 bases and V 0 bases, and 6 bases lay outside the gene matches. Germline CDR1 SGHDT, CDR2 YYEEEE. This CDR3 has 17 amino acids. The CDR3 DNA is TGTGCCAGCAGCTTGGGGTTTACAGGGGGCGGCAATCAGCCCCAGCATTTT. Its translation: CASSLGFTGGGNQPQHF.

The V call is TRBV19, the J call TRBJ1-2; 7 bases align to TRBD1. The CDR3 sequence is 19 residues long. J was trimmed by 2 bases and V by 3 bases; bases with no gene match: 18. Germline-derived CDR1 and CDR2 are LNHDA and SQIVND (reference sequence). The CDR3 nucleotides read TGTGCCAGTAGTATGACGGGACCGATGACAGGGTCCAGAAACTATGGCTACACCTTC. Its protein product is CASSMTGPMTGSRNYGYTF.

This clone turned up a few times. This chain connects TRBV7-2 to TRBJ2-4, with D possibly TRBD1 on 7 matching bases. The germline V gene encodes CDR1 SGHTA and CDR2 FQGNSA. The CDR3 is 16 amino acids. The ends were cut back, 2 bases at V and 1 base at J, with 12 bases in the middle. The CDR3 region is CASSLTAGGAKNIQYF. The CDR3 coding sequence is TGTGCCAGCAGCTTAACGGCAGGGGGGGCCAAAAACATTCAGTACTTC. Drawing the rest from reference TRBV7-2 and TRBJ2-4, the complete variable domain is GAGVSQSPSNKVTEKGKDVELRCDPISGHTALYWYRQSLGQGLEFLIYFQGNSAPDKSGLPSDRFSAERTGGSVSTLTIQRTQQEDSAVYLCASSLTAGGAKNIQYFGAGTRLSVL.

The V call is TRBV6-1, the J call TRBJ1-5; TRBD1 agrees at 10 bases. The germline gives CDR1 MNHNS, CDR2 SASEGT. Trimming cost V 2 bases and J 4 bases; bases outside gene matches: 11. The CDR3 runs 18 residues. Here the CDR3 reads CASSEYRGGQGNNQPQHF. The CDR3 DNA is TGTGCCAGCAGTGAATATAGGGGGGGACAGGGGAATAATCAGCCCCAGCATTTT.

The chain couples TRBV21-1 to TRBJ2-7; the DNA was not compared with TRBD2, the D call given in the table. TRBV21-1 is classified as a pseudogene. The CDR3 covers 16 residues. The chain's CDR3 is CASSKASADYNYEQYF. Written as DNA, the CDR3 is TGTGCCAGCAGCAAAGCGAGTGCCGACTACAACTACGAGCAGTACTTC.

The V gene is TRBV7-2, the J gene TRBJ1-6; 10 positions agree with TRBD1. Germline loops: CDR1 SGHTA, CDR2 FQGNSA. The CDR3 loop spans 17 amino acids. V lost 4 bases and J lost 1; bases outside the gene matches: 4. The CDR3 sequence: CASSSGTGESYNSPLHF. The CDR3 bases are TGTGCCAGCAGCTCTGGGACAGGGGAGTCCTATAATTCACCCCTCCACTTT. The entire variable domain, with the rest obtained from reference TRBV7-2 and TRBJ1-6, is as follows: GAGVSQSPSNKVTEKGKDVELRCDPISGHTALYWYRQSLGQGLEFLIYFQGNSAPDKSGLPSDRFSAERTGGSVSTLTIQRTQQEDSAVYLCASSSGTGESYNSPLHFGNGTRLTVT.

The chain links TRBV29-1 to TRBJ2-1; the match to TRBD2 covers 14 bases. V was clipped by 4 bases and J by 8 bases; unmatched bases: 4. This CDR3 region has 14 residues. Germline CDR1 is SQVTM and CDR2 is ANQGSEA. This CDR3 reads CSVAGTSGGYEQFF. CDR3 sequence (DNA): TGCAGCGTTGCCGGGACTAGCGGGGGTTATGAGCAGTTCTTC.

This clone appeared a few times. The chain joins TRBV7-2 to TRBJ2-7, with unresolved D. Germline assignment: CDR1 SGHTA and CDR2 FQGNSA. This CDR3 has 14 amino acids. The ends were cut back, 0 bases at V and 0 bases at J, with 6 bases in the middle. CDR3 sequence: CASSLAPNSYEQYF. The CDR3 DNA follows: TGTGCCAGCAGCTTAGCCCCTAACTCCTACGAGCAGTACTTC.

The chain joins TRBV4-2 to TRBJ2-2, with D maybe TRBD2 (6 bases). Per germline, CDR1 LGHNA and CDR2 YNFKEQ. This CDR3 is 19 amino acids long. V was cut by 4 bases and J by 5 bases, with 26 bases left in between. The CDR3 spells CASSPGPAGTPGVTGELFF. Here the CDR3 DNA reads TGTGCCAGCAGCCCAGGGCCTGCTGGGACTCCCGGGGTGACCGGGGAGCTGTTTTTT.

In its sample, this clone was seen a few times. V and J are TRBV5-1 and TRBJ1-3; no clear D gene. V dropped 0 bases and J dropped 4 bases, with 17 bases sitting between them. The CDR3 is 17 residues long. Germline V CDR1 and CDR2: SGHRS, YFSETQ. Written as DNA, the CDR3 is TGCGCCAGCAGCTTGGGGACTGGTCGACCCTCGGGAAACACCATATATTTT. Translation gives CASSLGTGRPSGNTIYF. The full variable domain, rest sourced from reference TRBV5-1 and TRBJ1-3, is KAGVTQTPRYLIKTRGQQVTLSCSPISGHRSVSWYQQTPGQGLQFLFEYFSETQRNKGNFPGRFSGRQFSNSRSEMNVSTLELGDSALYLCASSLGTGRPSGNTIYFGEGSWLTVV.

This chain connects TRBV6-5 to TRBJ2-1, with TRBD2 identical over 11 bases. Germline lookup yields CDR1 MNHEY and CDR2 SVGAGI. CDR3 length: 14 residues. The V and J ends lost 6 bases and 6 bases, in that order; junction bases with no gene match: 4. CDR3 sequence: CASRIAGGGNEQFF. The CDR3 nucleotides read TGTGCCAGCAGGATAGCGGGAGGGGGCAATGAGCAGTTCTTC.

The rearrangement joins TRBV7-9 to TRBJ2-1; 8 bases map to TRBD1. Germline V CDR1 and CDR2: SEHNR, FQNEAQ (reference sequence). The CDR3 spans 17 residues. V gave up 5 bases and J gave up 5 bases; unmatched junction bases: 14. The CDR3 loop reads CASSPPGQDVWDNEQFF. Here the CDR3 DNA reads TGTGCCAGCAGCCCCCCGGGACAGGACGTTTGGGACAATGAGCAGTTCTTC.

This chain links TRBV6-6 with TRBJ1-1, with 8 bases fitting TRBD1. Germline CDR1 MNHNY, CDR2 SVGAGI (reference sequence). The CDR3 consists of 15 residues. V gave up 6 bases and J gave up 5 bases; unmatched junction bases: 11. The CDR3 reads CASSIQGRGRTEAFF. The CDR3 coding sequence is TGTGCCAGCAGCATTCAGGGCAGGGGGCGAACTGAAGCTTTCTTT.

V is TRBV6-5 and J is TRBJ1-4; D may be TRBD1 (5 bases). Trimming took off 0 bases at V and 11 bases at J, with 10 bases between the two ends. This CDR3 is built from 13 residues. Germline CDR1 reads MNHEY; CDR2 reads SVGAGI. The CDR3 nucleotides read TGTGCCAGCAGTTACTCTCTAGGGGTTAAACTGTTTTTT. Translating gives CASSYSLGVKLFF.

CDR3 loop: CASSLYGAGADQPQHF. CDR3 DNA sequence: TGTGCCAGCTCACTCTATGGGGCAGGGGCGGATCAGCCCCAGCATTTT. The genes are TRBV18 and TRBJ1-5, with D possibly matching TRBD1 (6 bases). Germline V lookup: CDR1 KGHSH, CDR2 LQKENI. Deletions cut 4 bases from V and 5 bases from J, with 18 bases between. The CDR3 loop spans 16 amino acids.

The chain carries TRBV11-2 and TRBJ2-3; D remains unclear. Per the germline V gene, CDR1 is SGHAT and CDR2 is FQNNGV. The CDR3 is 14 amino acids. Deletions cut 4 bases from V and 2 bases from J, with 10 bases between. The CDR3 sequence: CASSSTGYTDTQYF. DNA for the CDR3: TGTGCCAGCAGCTCGACTGGTTACACAGATACGCAGTATTTT.